This record looks at one TCR beta chain sequence and its context. What it binds is unknown. The source of the sample is a study of PD-1 blockade in classical Hodgkin lymphoma. Study details: On a schedule of every 2 weeks, patients received nivolumab 3 mg/kg intravenously. General observations from the study: Before treatment, TCR diversity in newly diagnosed patients was reportedly lower than in healthy donors.

This CDR3 spans 14 amino acids. The V gene lost 7 bases and the J gene lost 7 bases, with 17 bases spanning the gap. Germline CDR1 and CDR2: LNHDA and SQIVND (reference sequence). Specified time point: cycle 4 day 1 (C4D1), after 6 weeks of nivolumab. Following autologous stem cell transplantation, relapse occurred in every patient, and exposure to brentuximab vedotin varied. Researchers pulled CD8+ T cells out of thawed PBMCs using magnetic negative selection. The table came from immunoSEQ multiplex PCR; TCRdb's copy has only in-frame clones and leaves some out. The sample shows about 20,000 clones, approximately 80% of them seen only once.

The sequenced sample was CD8+ T cells from blood, obtained before the fourth cycle of nivolumab. This clonotype originated in a human donor with classical Hodgkin lymphoma. The V gene is TRBV19, the J gene TRBJ2-1; tentatively, D is TRBD2 (5 bases). The CDR3 nucleotides are TGTGCCAGTACGTGGGGAACTAGTGAGAATGAGCAGTTCTTC. Its translation: CASTWGTSENEQFF.